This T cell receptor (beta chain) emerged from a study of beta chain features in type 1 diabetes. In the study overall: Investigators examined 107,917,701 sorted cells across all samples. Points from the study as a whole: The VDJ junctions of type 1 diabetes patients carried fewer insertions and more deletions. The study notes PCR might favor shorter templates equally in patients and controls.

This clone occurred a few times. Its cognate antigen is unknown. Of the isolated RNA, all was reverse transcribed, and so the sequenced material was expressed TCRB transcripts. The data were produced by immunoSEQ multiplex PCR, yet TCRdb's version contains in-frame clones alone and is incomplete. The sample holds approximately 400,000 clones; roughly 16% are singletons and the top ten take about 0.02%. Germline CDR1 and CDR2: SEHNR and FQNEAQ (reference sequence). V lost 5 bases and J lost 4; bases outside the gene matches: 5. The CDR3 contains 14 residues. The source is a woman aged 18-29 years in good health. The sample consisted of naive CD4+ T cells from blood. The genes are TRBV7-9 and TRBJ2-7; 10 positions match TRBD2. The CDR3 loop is CASSVSGRSYEQYF. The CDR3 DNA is TGTGCCAGCAGCGTTAGCGGGAGGTCGTACGAGCAGTACTTC.